The count of the clone carrying this T cell receptor beta chain is one. Its target is not known. This sample was included in a study of PD-1 blockade in classical Hodgkin lymphoma. Looking at the study overall: Patients were infused with nivolumab 3 mg/kg every 2 weeks.

CDR1 and CDR2 (germline): SGHTA, FQGNSA. The CDR3 loop spans 14 amino acids. The germline V and J ends were trimmed by 5 bases and 1 base, with 11 bases remaining between them. Study conclusions and caveats: Compared with healthy donors, newly diagnosed patients reportedly showed lower baseline TCR diversity. The authors have not defined what causes the repertoire differences, possibly disease activity or prior therapy. Diversity similar to that of newly diagnosed patients was seen at baseline in complete responders.

Every patient had relapsed following autologous stem cell transplantation, and cohorts differed in brentuximab vedotin exposure. The protocol was immunoSEQ multiplex PCR, while the TCRdb copy is restricted to in-frame clones and leaves out a portion. The sample shows fewer than 7,500 clones, approximately 80% of them seen only once. This TCR derives from a human donor with classical Hodgkin lymphoma. The material sequenced was peripheral blood mononuclear cells (PBMCs), taken before the second cycle of nivolumab. The genes are TRBV7-2 and TRBJ1-2; no firm D call. The CDR3 nucleotides read TGTGCCAGCAGCAAGGGAGGTGGTAACTATGGCTACACCTTC. The encoded protein is CASSKGGGNYGYTF.